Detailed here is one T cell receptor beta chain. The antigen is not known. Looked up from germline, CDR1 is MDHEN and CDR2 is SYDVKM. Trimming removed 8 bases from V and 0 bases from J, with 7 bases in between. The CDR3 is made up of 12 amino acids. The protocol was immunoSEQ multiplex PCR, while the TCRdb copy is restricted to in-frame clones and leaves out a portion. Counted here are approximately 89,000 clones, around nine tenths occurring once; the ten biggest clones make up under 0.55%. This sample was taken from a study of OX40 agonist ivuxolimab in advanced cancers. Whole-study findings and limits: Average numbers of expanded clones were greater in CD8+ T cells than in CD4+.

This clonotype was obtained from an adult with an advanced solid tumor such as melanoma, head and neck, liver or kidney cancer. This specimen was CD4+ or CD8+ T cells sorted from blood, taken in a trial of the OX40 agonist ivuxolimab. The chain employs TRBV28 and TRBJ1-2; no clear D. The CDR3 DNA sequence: TGTGCCAGCTATACTACTAACTATGGCTACACCTTC. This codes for CASYTTNYGYTF.